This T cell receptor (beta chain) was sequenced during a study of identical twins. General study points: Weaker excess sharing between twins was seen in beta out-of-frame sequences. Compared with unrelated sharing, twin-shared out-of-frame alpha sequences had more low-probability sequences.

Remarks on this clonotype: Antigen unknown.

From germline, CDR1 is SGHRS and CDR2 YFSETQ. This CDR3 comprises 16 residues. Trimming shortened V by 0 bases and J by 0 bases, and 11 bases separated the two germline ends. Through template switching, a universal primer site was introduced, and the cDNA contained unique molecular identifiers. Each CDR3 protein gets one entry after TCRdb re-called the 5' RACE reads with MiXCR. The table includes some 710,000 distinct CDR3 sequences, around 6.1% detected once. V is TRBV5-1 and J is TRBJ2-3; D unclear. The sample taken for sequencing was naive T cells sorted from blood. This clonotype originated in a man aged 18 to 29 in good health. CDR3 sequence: CASSLDNFPSTDTQYF. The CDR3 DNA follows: TGCGCCAGCAGCTTGGATAACTTCCCCAGCACAGATACGCAGTATTTT.